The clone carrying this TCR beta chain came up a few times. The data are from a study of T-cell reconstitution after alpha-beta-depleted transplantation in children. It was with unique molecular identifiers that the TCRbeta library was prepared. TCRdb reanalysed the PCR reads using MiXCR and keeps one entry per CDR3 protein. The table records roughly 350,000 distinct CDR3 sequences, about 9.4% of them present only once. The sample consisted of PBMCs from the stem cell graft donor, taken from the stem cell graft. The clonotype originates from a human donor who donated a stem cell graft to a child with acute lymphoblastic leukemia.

CDR3 region: CASSPGRGSNTEAFF. DNA of the CDR3: TGCGCCAGCAGCCCGGGTAGGGGTTCAAACACTGAAGCTTTCTTT. The chain links TRBV5-1 to TRBJ1-1; perhaps TRBD1 as D (5 bases). The germline CDR1 and CDR2 sequences are SGHRS and YFSETQ. Trimming took off 4 bases at V and 2 bases at J, with 15 bases between the two ends. The CDR3 sequence is 15 residues long.